The 13 T cell receptor beta chains presented below share a single source sample, sequenced in a study of GPR56 and killer-like receptors on CD4 memory cells. With the reads reprocessed, TCRdb shows one record per CDR3 protein and no DNA. Recorded for this sample: around 210 distinct CDR3 sequences. FACS enrichment separated five CD4+ populations based on killer cell lectin-like receptor and GPR56 expression. Sequenced: memory CD4+ T cells from blood. These receptors were taken from a human donor in good health.

This clonotype is identified as medium-sized from frequency. V is TRBV20-1 and J is TRBJ2-3; the D gene TCRdb calls, TRBD2, cannot be checked with no DNA. The germline CDR1 and CDR2 sequences are DFQATT and SNEGSKA (reference sequence). This CDR3 spans 15 amino acids. CDR3 region: CSAITGLARADTQYF.

The CDR3 loop is CSAGEPGRGGTEAFF. The V and J genes are TRBV20-1 and TRBJ1-1; there is no DNA to check the TCRdb D call of TRBD1. Per the germline V gene, CDR1 is DFQATT and CDR2 is SNEGSKA (reference sequence). The CDR3 totals 15 residues.

This clonotype ranks as hyperexpanded in terms of frequency. The rearrangement links TRBV18 to TRBJ2-4; checking the TCRdb D call of TRBD2 is not possible without DNA. Germline CDR1 is KGHSH and CDR2 is LQKENI. CDR3 length: 19 amino acids. The CDR3 sequence is CASSTPGLAGPSSKNIQYF. Based on the CDR3 plus reference TRBV18 and TRBJ2-4, the full variable domain is NAGVMQNPRHLVRRRGQEARLRCSPMKGHSHVYWYRQLPEEGLKFMVYLQKENIIDESGMPKERFSAEFPKEGPSILRIQQVVRGDSAAYFCASSTPGLAGPSSKNIQYFGAGTRLSVL.

The rearrangement uses TRBV29-1 and TRBJ1-1. Per germline, CDR1 SQVTM and CDR2 ANQGSEA. The CDR3 sequence is 13 residues long. CDR3 residues: CVTWGMADTEAFF.

By frequency, this clonotype registers medium-sized (0.01 to 0.1%). This chain links TRBV20-1 with TRBJ1-2. The CDR3 is 15 residues long. Looked up from germline, CDR1 is DFQATT and CDR2 is SNEGSKA (reference sequence). The CDR3 protein is CSARDVRDTNYGYTF.

Considering frequency, this clonotype is hyperexpanded. The chain combines TRBV27 with TRBJ2-3; TCRdb proposes TRBD1, but this gene call is untestable without DNA. The CDR3 is made up of 16 amino acids. CDR1 and CDR2 from the germline V gene are MNHEY and SMNVEV (reference sequence). CDR3 region: CASSLPTGSGTDTQYF.

V usage is TRBV10-3 and J usage is TRBJ2-1; lacking DNA, the TRBD2 call made by TCRdb goes unchecked. The CDR3 extends over 15 amino acids. Germline V gives CDR1 ENHRY, CDR2 SYGVKD. CDR3 loop: CAISESGTSGNEQFF.

The chain is built from TRBV19 and TRBJ1-2; with no DNA, the TCRdb D assignment of TRBD1 cannot be verified. Per the germline V gene, CDR1 is LNHDA and CDR2 is SQIVND (reference sequence). This CDR3 comprises 15 residues. The CDR3 loop is CASTSRDRTNYGYTF.

This clonotype registers medium-sized (0.01 to 0.1%) by frequency. The V and J genes are TRBV2 and TRBJ2-2. This CDR3 is 11 amino acids long. Per germline, CDR1 SNHLY and CDR2 FYNNEI. The CDR3 loop is CASSYNGELFF.

Frequency places this clonotype as large (0.1 to 1%). The chain combines TRBV29-1 with TRBJ1-3. This CDR3 comprises 14 residues. In germline, CDR1 is SQVTM, CDR2 ANQGSEA. CDR3: CSVVDSLTGNTIYF.

The rearrangement links TRBV29-1 to TRBJ1-3. Looked up from germline, CDR1 is SQVTM and CDR2 is ANQGSEA. This CDR3 is 13 amino acids long. This chain's CDR3 is CSVDSLTGNTIYF.

The chain has TRBV14 and TRBJ2-7; TCRdb's D call of TRBD2 is untestable without DNA. Germline V gives CDR1 SGHDN, CDR2 FVKESK. This CDR3 is built from 15 residues. CDR3 in amino acids: CASSVDFAGTYEQYF.

This clonotype is identified as medium-sized (0.01 to 0.1%) from frequency. The gene calls are TRBV30 and TRBJ2-2. The germline V gene encodes CDR1 GTSNPN and CDR2 SVGIG (reference sequence). The CDR3 length is 13 residues. The CDR3 reads CAWREHFTGELFF.